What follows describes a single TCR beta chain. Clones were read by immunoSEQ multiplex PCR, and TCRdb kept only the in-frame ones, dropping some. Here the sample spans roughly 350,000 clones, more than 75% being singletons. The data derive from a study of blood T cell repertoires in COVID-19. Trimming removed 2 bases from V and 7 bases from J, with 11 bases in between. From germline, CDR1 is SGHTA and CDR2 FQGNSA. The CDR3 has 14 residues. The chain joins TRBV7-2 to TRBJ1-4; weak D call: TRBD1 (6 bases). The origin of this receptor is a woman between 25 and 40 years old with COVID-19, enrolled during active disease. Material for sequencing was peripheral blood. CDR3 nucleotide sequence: TGTGCCAGCAGCTTACAGGGGAGGGGTGAAAAACTGTTTTTT. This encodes CASSLQGRGEKLFF. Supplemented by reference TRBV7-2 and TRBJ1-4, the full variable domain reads GAGVSQSPSNKVTEKGKDVELRCDPISGHTALYWYRQSLGQGLEFLIYFQGNSAPDKSGLPSDRFSAERTGGSVSTLTIQRTQQEDSAVYLCASSLQGRGEKLFFGSGTQLSVL.